This passage covers 14 T cell receptor beta chains from one sample sequenced in a study of CD8 T cells in Susac syndrome. With random hexamers, reverse transcription was performed on about 0.5 to 1 ug of RNA. TCRdb called the immunoSEQ multiplex PCR reads again in MiXCR, with one record for every CDR3 protein. Here the sample spans 65,000 to 95,000 distinct CDR3 sequences, around 94% being singletons. The sample consisted of CD8+ T cells from PBMCs. The source is a human donor with Susac syndrome.

Regarding this clonotype: A read error is possible here, since a much larger clone lies one base away. The J gene is TRBJ2-7, the V gene TRBV4-2, with 7 positions matching TRBD1. CDR1 LGHNA and CDR2 YNFKEQ come from the germline V gene. The CDR3 loop spans 14 amino acids. The CDR3 DNA reads TGTGCCAGCAGCGAAGAGGGACAGTCCTACGAGCAGTACTTC. Translation: CASSEEGQSYEQYF.

The chain uses TRBV7-7 and TRBJ2-1; D is perhaps TRBD2 (7 bases). V shed 2 bases and J shed 7 bases, with 15 bases lying between them. The length of the CDR3 is 15 residues. The germline gives CDR1 SSHAT, CDR2 FNYEAQ (reference sequence). The CDR3 coding sequence is TGTGCCAGCAGCTTAAAGTCGGGGGGCGGGAATGAGCAGTTCTTC. Translating gives CASSLKSGGGNEQFF.

This clonotype has only one observation. This chain joins TRBV19 and TRBJ2-1; 10 positions agree with TRBD2. The CDR3 totals 19 residues. Germline loops: CDR1 LNHDA, CDR2 SQIVND (reference sequence). The ends lost 3 bases at V and 1 base at J; junction bases unmatched: 12. CDR3 region: CASSISLLGLAESYNEQFF. The CDR3 DNA reads TGTGCCAGTAGTATCAGCCTCCTTGGACTAGCGGAGTCCTACAATGAGCAGTTCTTC. Full variable domain (rest looked up from reference TRBV19 and TRBJ2-1): DGGITQSPKYLFRKEGQNVTLSCEQNLNHDAMYWYRQDPGQGLRLIYYSQIVNDFQKGDIAEGYSVSREKKESFPLTVTSAQKNPTAFYLCASSISLLGLAESYNEQFFGPGTRLTVL.

The chain links TRBV24-1 to TRBJ2-1; maybe TRBD1 (6 bases). Germline loops: CDR1 KGHDR, CDR2 SFDVKD. Trimming cost V 9 bases and J 5 bases, with 13 bases left between them. CDR3 length equals 13 residues. The CDR3 loop is CATGTFGDNEQFF. DNA of the CDR3: TGTGCCACCGGGACATTTGGAGACAATGAGCAGTTCTTC.

This clonotype was counted a few times. The V call is TRBV15, the J call TRBJ2-7; D might be TRBD1 (5 bases). The CDR3 runs 15 residues. Germline CDR1 is LNHNV and CDR2 is YYDKDF (reference sequence). Trimming took 5 bases from V and 2 from J, leaving 16 bases between them. The CDR3 region is CATSPRADSAYEQYF. CDR3 sequence (DNA): TGTGCCACCAGCCCCCGCGCTGACAGTGCCTACGAGCAGTACTTC.

The V and J genes are TRBV20-1 and TRBJ1-2, with D perhaps matching TRBD1 (5 bases). Germline loops: CDR1 DFQATT, CDR2 SNEGSKA (reference sequence). This CDR3 spans 17 amino acids. Trimming left V 0 bases short and J 0 bases short, with 17 bases between. The CDR3 is CSARDIMTDATNYGYTF. For the CDR3, the DNA is TGCAGTGCTAGAGATATTATGACAGACGCTACTAACTATGGCTACACCTTC.

This chain connects TRBV29-1 to TRBJ1-1; D gene unclear. CDR3 length equals 12 residues. Trimming removed 4 bases from V and 4 bases from J, with 10 bases in between. From germline, CDR1 is SQVTM and CDR2 ANQGSEA. CDR3 in amino acids: CSVVGERTEAFF. The CDR3, as DNA: TGCAGCGTTGTCGGGGAGCGCACTGAAGCTTTCTTT.

The chain carries TRBV7-3 and TRBJ2-1, with 10 bases aligning to TRBD2. The germline CDR1 and CDR2 sequences are SGHTA and FQGTGA. The junction had 3 bases not matched to a gene; V was cut back by 4 bases and J by 6 bases. The CDR3 runs to 14 residues. The CDR3 reads CASSSTSGVNEQFF. CDR3 coding DNA: TGTGCCAGCAGCTCCACTAGCGGGGTCAATGAGCAGTTCTTC.

V usage is TRBV13 and J usage is TRBJ1-4; D call uncertain. The CDR3 is 13 residues long. Germline V gives CDR1 PRHDT, CDR2 FYEKMQ (reference sequence). V was clipped by 4 bases and J by 6 bases, with 9 bases between them. As DNA, the CDR3 is TGTGCCAGCAGCTGGACGCCGGATGAAAAACTGTTTTTT. As protein: CASSWTPDEKLFF.

The chain uses TRBV5-6 and TRBJ2-7, with D tentatively TRBD1 (6 bases). Germline assignment: CDR1 SGHDT and CDR2 YYEEEE. Between the trimmed V and J ends, which lost 7 bases and 1 base, there was a span of 18 bases. The CDR3 is made up of 15 amino acids. CDR3 coding DNA: TGTGCCAGCGGCGGAAGGACAGTCGGATCCTACGAGCAGTACTTC. Translating it yields CASGGRTVGSYEQYF.

The chain combines TRBV30 with TRBJ2-3; 7 positions agree with TRBD1. V lost 8 bases and J lost 4; bases outside the gene matches: 12. This CDR3 contains 14 residues. Germline loops: CDR1 GTSNPN, CDR2 SVGIG (reference sequence). The CDR3 reads CAGLRTGGADTQYF. The DNA for the CDR3 is TGTGCCGGCCTCCGGACAGGCGGCGCAGATACGCAGTATTTT.

The rearrangement links TRBV12-5 to TRBJ1-2, with D uncertain. Germline CDR1 and CDR2: LGHNT and FRNRAP. Trimming stripped 1 base from V and 5 bases from J, with 14 bases between. This CDR3 region has 15 residues. CDR3: CASGLDLGGYYGYTF. In DNA form, the CDR3 reads TGTGCTAGTGGTTTGGATTTAGGAGGGTATTATGGCTACACCTTC.

This rearrangement joins TRBV29-1 to TRBJ2-4; 7 bases are a match to TRBD2. Germline assignment: CDR1 SQVTM and CDR2 ANQGSEA. The ends lost 5 bases at V and 9 bases at J; junction bases unmatched: 4. This CDR3 is built from 11 residues. CDR3 residues: CSVTSGGIQYF. In nucleotides, the CDR3 is TGCAGCGTTACTTCGGGAGGCATTCAGTACTTC. Together with reference TRBV29-1 and TRBJ2-4, the CDR3 gives the full variable domain: SAVISQKPSRDICQRGTSLTIQCQVDSQVTMMFWYRQQPGQSLTLIATANQGSEATYESGFVIDKFPISRPNLTFSTLTVSNMSPEDSSIYLCSVTSGGIQYFGAGTRLSVL.

This clonotype was observed a few times. The rearrangement links TRBV6-5 to TRBJ2-5; no reliable D call. This CDR3 spans 10 amino acids. The germline V gene encodes CDR1 MNHEY and CDR2 SVGAGI. Trimming pared 4 bases from V and 10 bases from J, leaving 7 bases between. CDR3 coding DNA: TGTGCCAGCAGTTCAAGAGGCCAGTACTTC. Translating gives CASSSRGQYF.